This TCR beta chain was retrieved from a study of shared clonotypes between healthy human individuals. As for the study in general: Donors had three CD4 naive, three CD4 memory, two CD8 naive and one CD8 memory plate apiece. Study findings and constraints: Sequencing depth was a factor that was expected to affect clonotype sharing among donors.

CDR3 length: 15 residues. Germline V gene data show CDR1 as MDHEN and CDR2 as SYDVKM. The germline V and J ends were trimmed by 1 base and 1 base, with 11 bases remaining between them. It was into CD45RA+ naive and CD45RA-negative memory subsets that the CD4+ cells were split. About this clone itself: The antigen is unknown.

Several immunoSEQ plates held equal portions of the genomic DNA taken from each subset. The data were produced by immunoSEQ multiplex PCR, yet TCRdb's version contains in-frame clones alone and is incomplete. This table holds roughly 1,500,000 clones, approximately 98% found once. Sequencing input: naive CD4+ T cells sorted from blood. Subset reported: CD45RA+ positively selected. V usage is TRBV28 and J usage is TRBJ2-7; D ambiguous. This clonotype was sampled from a man aged 25 to 40 in good health. For the CDR3, the DNA is TGTGCCAGCAGTTTATTGGCGGCCATGTCCTACGAGCAGTACTTC. The encoded protein is CASSLLAAMSYEQYF.